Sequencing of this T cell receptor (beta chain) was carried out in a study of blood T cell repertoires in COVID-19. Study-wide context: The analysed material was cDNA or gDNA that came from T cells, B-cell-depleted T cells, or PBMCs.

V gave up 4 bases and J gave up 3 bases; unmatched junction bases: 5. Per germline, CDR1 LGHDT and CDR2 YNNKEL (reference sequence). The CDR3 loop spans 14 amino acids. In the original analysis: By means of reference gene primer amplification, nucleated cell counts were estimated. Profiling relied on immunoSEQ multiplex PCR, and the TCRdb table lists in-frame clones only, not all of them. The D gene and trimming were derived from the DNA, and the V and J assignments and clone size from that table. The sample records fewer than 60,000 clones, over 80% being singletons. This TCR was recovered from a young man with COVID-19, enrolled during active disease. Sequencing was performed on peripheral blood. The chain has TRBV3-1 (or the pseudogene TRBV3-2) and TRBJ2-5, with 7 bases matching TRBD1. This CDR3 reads CASSPAGGKETQYF. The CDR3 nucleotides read TGTGCCAGCAGCCCCGCAGGGGGAAAAGAGACCCAGTACTTC.